The 8 T cell receptor beta chains below were found in one sample sequenced in a study of blood T cell repertoires in COVID-19. The table came from immunoSEQ multiplex PCR; TCRdb's copy has only in-frame clones and leaves some out. The table records 300,000 to 350,000 clones, just under 90% of them present only once. The sequencing sample was made of PBMCs or T cells enriched from blood (not recorded which). The receptors derive from a woman in her 30s who had recovered from COVID-19.

This clone was seen just once. The rearrangement links TRBV4-1 to TRBJ1-5, with D perhaps matching TRBD1 (5 bases). This CDR3 is 15 amino acids long. V lost 0 bases to trimming and J lost 7 bases, with 13 bases between them. The V gene's germline CDR1 is MGHRA and CDR2 YSYEKL. The CDR3 DNA sequence: TGCGCCAGCAGCCAAGAGGAGACCGGGGGACAGCCCCAGCATTTT. As protein: CASSQEETGGQPQHF.

In its sample, this clone was seen once. V and J are TRBV6-6 and TRBJ2-7; 7 bases line up with TRBD2. Per the germline V gene, CDR1 is MNHNY and CDR2 is SVGAGI (reference sequence). The CDR3 loop spans 17 amino acids. The trim removed 5 bases at V and 6 bases at J, leaving 19 bases unmatched. The CDR3 DNA reads as TGTGCCAGCAGTCCCCCACCCCACCCGGGGGGATCCGGCGAGCAGTACTTC. Translation gives CASSPPPHPGGSGEQYF.

The genes are TRBV29-1 and TRBJ1-2, with 9 nucleotides matching TRBD1. Losses at the gene ends were 5 bases for V and 8 bases for J; bases not matched to a gene: 3. This CDR3 is 11 amino acids long. The germline gives CDR1 SQVTM, CDR2 ANQGSEA. The CDR3 spells CSVSGTGGYTF. CDR3 nucleotide sequence: TGCAGCGTTTCAGGGACAGGGGGCTACACCTTC.

This clone is a singleton in its sample. This chain connects TRBV6-5 to TRBJ1-1; the D gene is possibly TRBD1 (5 bases). The germline V gene encodes CDR1 MNHEY and CDR2 SVGAGI. CDR3 size: 15 residues. The ends were cut back, 4 bases at V and 4 bases at J, with 16 bases in the middle. The DNA for the CDR3 is TGTGCCAGCAGTTCCGTTTCGTCGGGGGTCACTGAAGCTTTCTTT. Amino acid sequence: CASSSVSSGVTEAFF.

On this clone itself: Other DNA sequences within the sample encode an identical CDR3. The chain links TRBV30 to TRBJ1-2; D unresolved. Trimming took off 2 bases at V and 1 base at J, with 2 bases between the two ends. CDR3 length: 11 amino acids. CDR1 is GTSNPN and CDR2 is SVGIG in the germline V gene (reference sequence). CDR3 DNA: TGTGCCTGGAGTCTTAACTATGGCTACACCTTC. The encoded protein is CAWSLNYGYTF.

The chain is built from TRBV3-1 (or the pseudogene TRBV3-2) and TRBJ2-7; perhaps TRBD2 as D (6 bases). The CDR3 consists of 10 residues. Trimming stripped 10 bases from V and 5 bases from J, with 9 bases between. CDR1 is LGHDT and CDR2 is YNNKEL in the germline V gene (reference sequence). CDR3 sequence reads: CATGGNEQYF. The CDR3 DNA reads TGTGCCACCGGAGGGAACGAGCAGTACTTC.

This chain joins TRBV7-3 and TRBJ2-3; unclear D gene. Per the germline V gene, CDR1 is SGHTA and CDR2 is FQGTGA. Trimming took off 1 base at V and 0 bases at J, with 8 bases between the two ends. There are 15 residues in the CDR3. The CDR3 DNA reads TGTGCCAGCAGCTTAAACGGTGTCAGCACAGATACGCAGTATTTT. Protein: CASSLNGVSTDTQYF.

The chain combines TRBV28 with TRBJ1-2; 10 bases match TRBD1. The V and J ends lost 5 bases and 8 bases, in that order; junction bases with no gene match: 8. The CDR3 has 14 residues. Germline values: CDR1 MDHEN, CDR2 SYDVKM. The DNA of the CDR3 is TGTGCCAGCAGTGCGGGGACAGGGGTTTTAGGCTACACCTTC. As protein: CASSAGTGVLGYTF.